The entry below describes one T cell receptor beta chain. Germline-derived CDR1 and CDR2 are ENHRY and SYGVKD. J lost 4 bases, V lost 6 bases, and 6 bases had no gene match. The CDR3 extends over 14 amino acids. The table came from immunoSEQ multiplex PCR; TCRdb's copy has only in-frame clones and leaves some out. The repertoire holds approximately 170,000 clones, with around 80% as singletons. The sample belongs to a study of blood T cell repertoires in COVID-19. The chain links TRBV10-3 to TRBJ1-2, with 9 bases that match TRBD1. The sequencing input was PBMCs or T cells enriched from blood (not recorded which). The source is a man in his fifties who had recovered from COVID-19. CDR3 residues: CAIRAGTGPYGYTF. The DNA for the CDR3 is TGTGCCATCAGGGCCGGGACAGGGCCCTATGGCTACACCTTC.